These 24 T cell receptor beta chains were all obtained from the same sample, sequenced in a study of CD8+ T cells in alopecia areata. RNA was isolated and reverse transcribed to cDNA, the sequencing template. The repertoire was sequenced with immunoSEQ multiplex PCR; TCRdb's copy has only in-frame clones and lacks some. Among some 190,000 clones listed, 51% were seen once. Sample treatment: oral pan-JAK inhibitor, 5-10 mg twice daily. Sequenced material: CD8+ T cells sorted from blood, taken at week 52, from a patient treated with tofacitinib. The receptors come from a human donor with alopecia areata.

In this sample, this clone turned up many times. The V and J genes are TRBV7-9 and TRBJ1-2, with a possible D match to TRBD1 (5 bases). V gave up 0 bases and J gave up 0 bases, with 11 bases separating them. CDR1 and CDR2 (germline): SEHNR, FQNEAQ (reference sequence). The CDR3 spans 16 residues. The CDR3: CASSLAGVQANYGYTF. The CDR3 nucleotides read TGTGCCAGCAGCTTAGCGGGGGTCCAGGCTAACTATGGCTACACCTTC.

The rearrangement links TRBV13 to TRBJ2-7; no definite D call. This CDR3 contains 13 residues. Deletions cut 7 bases from V and 5 bases from J, with 15 bases between. The germline gives CDR1 PRHDT, CDR2 FYEKMQ (reference sequence). As DNA, the CDR3 is TGTGCCAGCACCCCCGGACGAAGGGACGAGCAGTACTTC. It yields the protein CASTPGRRDEQYF. Filled out from reference TRBV13 and TRBJ2-7, the complete variable domain reads AAGVIQSPRHLIKEKRETATLKCYPIPRHDTVYWYQQGPGQDPQFLISFYEKMQSDKGSIPDRFSAQQFSDYHSELNMSSLELGDSALYFCASTPGRRDEQYFGPGTRLTVT.

This clone was observed a handful of times. This chain links TRBV19 with TRBJ1-5, with 7 bases aligning to TRBD1. The CDR3 is made up of 16 amino acids. V lost 4 bases and J lost 4; bases outside the gene matches: 10. Per the germline V gene, CDR1 is LNHDA and CDR2 is SQIVND (reference sequence). The CDR3 protein is CASSTQRDSGNQPQHF. Written as DNA, the CDR3 is TGTGCCAGTAGTACCCAAAGGGACAGCGGAAATCAGCCCCAGCATTTT.

The chain carries TRBV4-1 and TRBJ1-4; unclear D gene. This CDR3 has 15 residues. Germline V gene data show CDR1 as MGHRA and CDR2 as YSYEKL. The V end lost 6 bases, the J end lost 0 bases, and 11 bases lay between the germline ends. The CDR3 region is CASRRVGATNEKLFF. For the CDR3, the DNA is TGCGCCAGCAGACGAGTGGGAGCAACTAATGAAAAACTGTTTTTT.

This clone has more than one count but fewer than ten. DNA for the CDR3: TGTGCCAGCAGTGATTTGGGGGACCAAGAGACCCAGTACTTC. Translation gives CASSDLGDQETQYF. The chain is built from TRBV25-1 and TRBJ2-5, with D perhaps assigned TRBD1 or TRBD2 (5 bases each). The CDR3 contains 14 residues. The germline V gene encodes CDR1 MGHDK and CDR2 SYGVNS. Trimming pared 3 bases from V and 0 bases from J, leaving 8 bases between.

This clone has just a few counts. This sequence joins TRBV11-2 and TRBJ1-1, with TRBD1 as a possible D gene (5 bases). V lost 1 base and J lost 5, with 11 bases in between. The CDR3 sequence is 14 residues long. CDR1 is SGHAT, CDR2 FQNNGV, per germline. CDR3 coding DNA: TGTGCCAGCAGCTTAGCAGGGTCGGCTACTGAAGCTTTCTTT. It codes for CASSLAGSATEAFF. Variable domain in full (rest from reference TRBV11-2 and TRBJ1-1): EAGVAQSPRYKIIEKRQSVAFWCNPISGHATLYWYQQILGQGPKLLIQFQNNGVVDDSQLPKDRFSAERLKGVDSTLKIQPAKLEDSAVYLCASSLAGSATEAFFGQGTRLTVV.

The chain carries TRBV9 and TRBJ2-7; D remains ambiguous. The CDR3 sequence is 12 residues long. The V end lost 4 bases, the J end lost 5 bases, and 10 bases lay between the germline ends. CDR1 is SGDLS, CDR2 YYNGEE, per germline. In nucleotides, the CDR3 is TGTGCCAGCAGCCCCGGAGTCGACGAGCAGTACTTC. This codes for CASSPGVDEQYF.

V and J are TRBV7-2 and TRBJ2-5; D might be TRBD2 (7 bases). The V gene lost 5 bases and the J gene lost 5 bases, with 18 bases spanning the gap. The length of the CDR3 is 15 residues. Germline V gene data show CDR1 as SGHTA and CDR2 as FQGNSA. In DNA, the CDR3 is TGTGCCAGCAGCGCGGGGGCAGGCGGACTCGAGACCCAGTACTTC. Its protein is CASSAGAGGLETQYF.

The chain joins TRBV5-1 to TRBJ1-4, with TRBD1 as a possible D gene (5 bases). V was cut by 3 bases and J by 6 bases, with 12 bases left in between. The CDR3 consists of 14 residues. Germline CDR1 SGHRS, CDR2 YFSETQ. The CDR3 DNA sequence: TGCGCCAGCAGCTCAGAGGACACTTATGAAAAACTGTTTTTT. Translating it yields CASSSEDTYEKLFF.

This clone was seen a handful of times. J is TRBJ1-2 and V is TRBV7-2, with 10 bases identical to TRBD1. This CDR3 region has 14 residues. Germline assignment: CDR1 SGHTA and CDR2 FQGNSA. V shed 5 bases and J 5 bases; nucleotides not matched to a gene: 5. CDR3 sequence: CASSPTGGMYGYTF. For the CDR3, the DNA is TGTGCCAGCAGCCCGACAGGGGGCATGTATGGCTACACCTTC. Based on the CDR3 plus reference TRBV7-2 and TRBJ1-2, the full variable domain is GAGVSQSPSNKVTEKGKDVELRCDPISGHTALYWYRQSLGQGLEFLIYFQGNSAPDKSGLPSDRFSAERTGGSVSTLTIQRTQQEDSAVYLCASSPTGGMYGYTFGSGTRLTVV.

This clone was seen a few times. This sequence joins TRBV14 and TRBJ2-5, with 12 bases fitting TRBD2. The CDR3 loop spans 15 amino acids. V lost 8 bases to trimming and J lost 1 base; unmatched junction nucleotides: 5. Germline V gene data show CDR1 as SGHDN and CDR2 as FVKESK. Here the CDR3 reads CASSRLAGAQETQYF. The CDR3 nucleotides read TGTGCCAGCTCCCGACTAGCGGGGGCCCAAGAGACCCAGTACTTC.

The chain is built from TRBV7-8 and TRBJ2-7; D might be TRBD2 (5 bases). The CDR3 consists of 14 residues. The germline V gene encodes CDR1 SGHVS and CDR2 FQNEAQ. V was trimmed by 4 bases and J by 0 bases, leaving 10 bases between them. The CDR3 loop reads CASSSGMNSYEQYF. The CDR3 region has the DNA TGTGCCAGCAGCTCCGGGATGAACTCCTACGAGCAGTACTTC.

This chain joins TRBV9 and TRBJ2-7; TRBD1 might be the D (6 bases). The CDR3 contains 14 residues. Trimming removed 3 bases from V and 3 bases from J, with 13 bases in between. The germline V gene encodes CDR1 SGDLS and CDR2 YYNGEE. CDR3 residues: CASSEGHEVYEQYF. The DNA for the CDR3 is TGTGCCAGCAGCGAGGGACACGAAGTCTACGAGCAGTACTTC.

The gene calls are TRBV30 and TRBJ2-1; unclear D gene. This CDR3 has 11 residues. CDR1 is GTSNPN, CDR2 SVGIG, per germline (reference sequence). Trimming shortened V by 2 bases and J by 8 bases, and 7 bases separated the two germline ends. The CDR3 protein is CAWSLRDEQFF. The CDR3 DNA follows: TGTGCCTGGAGTCTTAGAGATGAGCAGTTCTTC.

J is TRBJ2-1 and V is TRBV6-5; the match to TRBD2 covers 7 bases. From germline, CDR1 is MNHEY and CDR2 SVGAGI. The ends lost 0 bases at V and 6 bases at J; junction bases unmatched: 8. The CDR3 runs to 16 residues. CDR3 loop: CASSYSAGEQFNEQFF. The CDR3 DNA is TGTGCCAGCAGTTACTCGGCGGGGGAGCAGTTCAATGAGCAGTTCTTC.

This clone was found a few times. The CDR3 DNA sequence: TGCGCCAGCAGCTTGACCACAGATACGCAGTATTTT. Protein sequence: CASSLTTDTQYF. The chain employs TRBV5-1 and TRBJ2-3; no clear D. V lost 1 base and J 2 bases, leaving 2 bases between the germline ends. CDR1 is SGHRS and CDR2 is YFSETQ in the germline V gene. This CDR3 contains 12 residues.

The gene calls are TRBV7-9 and TRBJ2-1, with 15 bases fitting TRBD2. The CDR3 totals 14 residues. Germline lookup yields CDR1 SEHNR and CDR2 FQNEAQ (reference sequence). After removal of 5 bases from V and 8 bases from J, the junction contained 1 base not matched to a gene. The DNA of the CDR3 is TGTGCCAGCAGCAGGACTAGCGGGGGGGATGAGCAGTTCTTC. Translated, it gives CASSRTSGGDEQFF.

This clone was seen a few times. The chain links TRBV7-2 to TRBJ2-5, with 8 positions matching TRBD2. The CDR3 consists of 14 residues. Germline trimming cut 3 bases from V and 5 bases from J; bases unmatched to any gene: 5. CDR1 is SGHTA and CDR2 is FQGNSA in the germline V gene. In DNA form, the CDR3 reads TGTGCCAGCAGCTTCGGCGGGGGGCCGGAGACCCAGTACTTC. Its translation: CASSFGGGPETQYF.

The V call is TRBV27, the J call TRBJ2-2; D is ambiguous. The germline V and J ends were trimmed by 2 bases and 1 base, with 11 bases remaining between them. The CDR3 totals 16 residues. In germline, CDR1 is MNHEY, CDR2 SMNVEV (reference sequence). This chain's CDR3 is CASSLGPPLNTGELFF. The CDR3 bases are TGTGCCAGCAGTTTAGGACCTCCCCTGAACACCGGGGAGCTGTTTTTT.

This clone was detected only a few times. The J gene is TRBJ2-2, the V gene TRBV30; 9 nucleotides agree with TRBD2. The ends lost 5 bases at V and 5 bases at J; junction bases unmatched: 6. Germline V gene sequence: CDR1 GTSNPN, CDR2 SVGIG (reference sequence). The CDR3 runs 14 residues. The chain's CDR3 is CAWDVAGVTGELFF. CDR3 DNA: TGTGCCTGGGACGTAGCGGGGGTGACCGGGGAGCTGTTTTTT.

This clone was counted between two and nine times. The chain couples TRBV10-3 to TRBJ2-5; D remains unclear. This CDR3 region has 11 residues. The germline CDR1 and CDR2 sequences are ENHRY and SYGVKD. V lost 0 bases to trimming and J lost 7 bases, with 3 bases between them. DNA of the CDR3: TGTGCCATCAGTGAGTCAGGGACCCAGTACTTC. This encodes CAISESGTQYF.

This clone was observed a handful of times. The chain uses TRBV27 and TRBJ2-7, with 9 bases aligning to TRBD2. The CDR3 has 15 amino acids. The germline V gene encodes CDR1 MNHEY and CDR2 SMNVEV (reference sequence). The J segment lost 6 bases and the V segment lost 0 bases, leaving 6 bases of the junction unmatched. CDR3 protein: CASSLSVSGGPEQYF. The DNA of the CDR3 is TGTGCCAGCAGTTTATCAGTCAGCGGGGGGCCCGAGCAGTACTTC.

This clone turned up a few times. This sequence joins TRBV7-9 and TRBJ1-4, with D uncertain. Germline lookup yields CDR1 SEHNR and CDR2 FQNEAQ (reference sequence). The germline V and J ends were trimmed by 5 bases and 4 bases, with 8 bases remaining between them. The CDR3 length is 13 residues. CDR3 bases: TGTGCCAGCAGCGCTCGGGGTAATGAAAAACTGTTTTTT. This encodes CASSARGNEKLFF.

To note about this clone: The same CDR3 arises from other DNA sequences in this sample as well. The V call is TRBV5-4, the J call TRBJ2-2; perhaps TRBD1 as D (5 bases). V gave up 1 base and J gave up 1 base, with 8 bases separating them. Germline values: CDR1 SGHNT, CDR2 YYREEE (reference sequence). The CDR3 is made up of 15 amino acids. CDR3 region: CASSLKGKNTGELFF. The CDR3 DNA reads TGTGCCAGCAGCTTGAAGGGGAAGAACACCGGGGAGCTGTTTTTT.